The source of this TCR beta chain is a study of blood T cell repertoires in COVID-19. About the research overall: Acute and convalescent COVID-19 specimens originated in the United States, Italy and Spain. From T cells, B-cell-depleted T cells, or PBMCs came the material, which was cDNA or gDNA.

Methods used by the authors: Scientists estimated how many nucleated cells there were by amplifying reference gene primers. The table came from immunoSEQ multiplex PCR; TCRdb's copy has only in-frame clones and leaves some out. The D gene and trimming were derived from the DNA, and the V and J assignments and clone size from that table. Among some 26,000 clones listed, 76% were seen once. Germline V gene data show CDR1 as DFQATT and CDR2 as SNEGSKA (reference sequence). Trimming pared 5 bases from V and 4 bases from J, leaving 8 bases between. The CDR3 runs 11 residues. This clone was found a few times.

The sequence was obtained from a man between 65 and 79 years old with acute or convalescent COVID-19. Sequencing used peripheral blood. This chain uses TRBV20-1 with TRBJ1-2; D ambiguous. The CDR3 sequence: CSAGQSYGYTF. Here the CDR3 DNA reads TGCAGTGCTGGGCAGTCCTATGGCTACACCTTC.